A selection of T cell receptor beta chains follows, all from one sample in a study of CD8+ T cells in alopecia areata. Generated by immunoSEQ multiplex PCR, the TCRdb table keeps only in-frame clones and is missing some. The table has 200,000 to 250,000 clones, 64% seen once. The sample in question was CD4+ T cells sorted from blood, obtained at week 4, from a patient treated with tofacitinib. These receptors came from a human donor with alopecia areata. Both conserved end residues are part of each CDR3. Each record gives: J gene, V gene, clone size, D gene, CDR3 protein, CDR3 DNA. A D gene is named only where the DNA matches it firmly. Only part of the rows carry a size: once, few, many, or a class if the clone is expanded.

>TRBJ2-1|TRBV7-2|NA|TRBD1
CASSPLTSSRGYNEQFF
TGTGCCAGCAGCCCCCTCACGTCGAGCAGGGGGTACAATGAGCAGTTCTTC
>TRBJ1-1|TRBV29-1|few|NA
CSVVGQMNTEAFF
TGCAGCGTTGTTGGTCAGATGAACACTGAAGCTTTCTTT
>TRBJ2-7|TRBV29-1|NA|NA
CSVRSGTYEQYF
TGCAGCGTGCGTAGCGGCACCTACGAGCAGTACTTC
>TRBJ2-7|TRBV5-1|NA|NA
CASSPGQSYEQYF
TGCGCCAGCAGCCCAGGACAGTCCTACGAGCAGTACTTC
>TRBJ2-1|TRBV6-5|NA|NA
CASSPGSSYNEQFF
TGTGCCAGCAGTCCAGGGAGCTCCTACAATGAGCAGTTCTTC
>TRBJ1-2|TRBV6-5|NA|TRBD1
CASTETGRRDGYTF
TGTGCCAGCACCGAGACAGGGAGGAGAGATGGCTACACCTTC
>TRBJ2-7|TRBV19|NA|NA
CASSPPPMGGVVEQYF
TGTGCCAGTAGTCCTCCCCCGATGGGCGGGGTAGTCGAGCAGTACTTC
>TRBJ2-2|TRBV19|few|NA
CASNPIGSGELFF
TGTGCCAGTAATCCTATAGGATCCGGGGAGCTGTTTTTT
>TRBJ2-3|TRBV2|NA|NA
CASSDSLSTDTQYF
TGTGCCAGCAGTGATTCCCTAAGCACAGATACGCAGTATTTT
>TRBJ2-3|TRBV2|many|TRBD2
CASRVSGTRIDTQYF
TGTGCCAGCAGAGTGAGTGGGACTAGGATAGATACGCAGTATTTT
>TRBJ2-7|TRBV4-3|NA|TRBD1
CASSQDQGVGYEQYF
TGCGCCAGCAGCCAAGACCAGGGGGTTGGCTACGAGCAGTACTTC
>TRBJ2-3|TRBV19|NA|TRBD1
CASSLQGSADTQYF
TGTGCCAGTAGCCTACAGGGGTCAGCAGATACGCAGTATTTT